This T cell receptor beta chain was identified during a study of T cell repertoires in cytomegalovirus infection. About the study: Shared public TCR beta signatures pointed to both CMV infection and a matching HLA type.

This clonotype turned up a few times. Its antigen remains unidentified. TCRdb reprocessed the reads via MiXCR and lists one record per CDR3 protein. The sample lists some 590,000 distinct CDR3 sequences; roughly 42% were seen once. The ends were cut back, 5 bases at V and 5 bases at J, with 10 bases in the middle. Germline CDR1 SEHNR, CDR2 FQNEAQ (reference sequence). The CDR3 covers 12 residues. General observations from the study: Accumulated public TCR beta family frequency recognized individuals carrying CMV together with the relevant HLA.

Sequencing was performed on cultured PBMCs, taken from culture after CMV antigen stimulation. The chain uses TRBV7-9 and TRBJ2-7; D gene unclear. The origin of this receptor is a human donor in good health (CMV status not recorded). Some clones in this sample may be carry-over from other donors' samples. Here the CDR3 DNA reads TGTGCCAGCAGCCCTCAAGGAAACGAGCAGTACTTC. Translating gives CASSPQGNEQYF.